This T cell receptor beta chain was sequenced in a study of cytomegalovirus exposure and HLA in healthy donors. Primers for the PCR totalled 60 Vbeta and 13 Jbeta. This table comes from immunoSEQ multiplex PCR, and its TCRdb copy is limited to in-frame clones, with some not included. The specimen's table records more than 60,000 clones. Trimming removed 3 bases from V and 9 bases from J; junction bases left unmatched: 5. The CDR3 covers 14 residues. Germline V gene sequence: CDR1 MRHNA, CDR2 SNTAGT. This TCR derives from a boy aged 5-17 years in good health and CMV-seronegative. Sequencing was done on a sample of PBMCs. The V call is TRBV6-4, the J call TRBJ2-5, with 12 positions matching TRBD2. The CDR3 bases are TGTGCCAGCAGTGAACTAGCGGGAGGTTCGTCCCAGTACTTC. Translating it yields CASSELAGGSSQYF.